Listed below are T cell receptor beta chains from one sample, sequenced in a study of human CD4 T cells and Enterobacteriaceae. Repertoires were generated with immunoSEQ multiplex PCR, while TCRdb's copy carries only in-frame clones and drops some. The profile shows about 25,000 clones, 65% to 85% of them singletons. Sequencing was carried out using memory CD4+ T cells from blood. These receptors were obtained from a human donor in good health. Each CDR3 is given with its conserved first and last residue. The D gene is left open where the match is weak. Only some rows state a clone size, as once, few, many or a class for expanded clones.

J gene: TRBJ1-6; V gene: TRBV19; D gene: -; clone size: -; CDR3 protein: CASTERGDSPLHF; CDR3 DNA: TGTGCCAGTACCGAGCGGGGGGATTCACCCCTCCACTTT
J gene: TRBJ2-2; V gene: TRBV10-1; D gene: -; clone size: few; CDR3 protein: CASSIGSRGGELFF; CDR3 DNA: TGCGCCAGCAGTATCGGGAGTAGGGGCGGGGAGCTGTTTTTT
J gene: TRBJ1-1; V gene: TRBV7-3; D gene: -; clone size: -; CDR3 protein: CASSLNQMAGEAFF; CDR3 DNA: TGTGCCAGCAGCTTAAACCAGATGGCAGGGGAAGCTTTCTTT
J gene: TRBJ2-7; V gene: TRBV18; D gene: -; clone size: -; CDR3 protein: CASSPGGLYEQYF; CDR3 DNA: TGTGCCAGCTCACCAGGGGGCCTATACGAGCAGTACTTC
J gene: TRBJ2-1; V gene: TRBV7-2; D gene: TRBD2; clone size: -; CDR3 protein: CASSPPRGGANEQFF; CDR3 DNA: TGTGCCAGCAGCCCCCCCCGGGGGGGCGCCAATGAGCAGTTCTTC
J gene: TRBJ1-1; V gene: TRBV28; D gene: TRBD1; clone size: -; CDR3 protein: CASSPTGGGFEAFF; CDR3 DNA: TGTGCCAGCAGTCCGACAGGGGGCGGATTTGAAGCTTTCTTT
J gene: TRBJ2-7; V gene: TRBV6-1; D gene: TRBD2; clone size: -; CDR3 protein: CASSRTSGGRGEQYF; CDR3 DNA: TGTGCCAGCAGCCGTACCAGCGGGGGCCGGGGCGAGCAGTACTTC
J gene: TRBJ1-5; V gene: TRBV6-6; D gene: -; clone size: -; CDR3 protein: CASRGKGNQPQHF; CDR3 DNA: TGTGCCAGCAGAGGAAAGGGCAATCAGCCCCAGCATTTT
J gene: TRBJ2-3; V gene: TRBV7-8; D gene: -; clone size: once; CDR3 protein: CASSPYRQRRETLTDTQYF; CDR3 DNA: TGTGCCAGCAGCCCCTACCGCCAACGGAGGGAAACTCTCACAGATACGCAGTATTTT
J gene: TRBJ2-5; V gene: TRBV7-6; D gene: TRBD1; clone size: -; CDR3 protein: CASSPVGTAGETQYF; CDR3 DNA: TGTGCCAGCAGCCCCGTAGGGACAGCCGGAGAGACCCAGTACTTC
J gene: TRBJ2-3; V gene: TRBV29-1; D gene: TRBD2; clone size: -; CDR3 protein: CSVAVGGRATDTQYF; CDR3 DNA: TGCAGCGTTGCGGTTGGCGGGAGGGCCACAGATACGCAGTATTTT
J gene: TRBJ1-1; V gene: TRBV27; D gene: TRBD1; clone size: once; CDR3 protein: CASSGQGATLEAFF; CDR3 DNA: TGTGCCAGCAGCGGACAGGGGGCGACCCTAGAAGCTTTCTTT
J gene: TRBJ1-5; V gene: TRBV19; D gene: -; clone size: -; CDR3 protein: CASSIGSGFGQPQHF; CDR3 DNA: TGTGCCAGTAGTATAGGTTCGGGATTTGGGCAGCCCCAGCATTTT
J gene: TRBJ2-2; V gene: TRBV9; D gene: -; clone size: -; CDR3 protein: CASSVVTTGELFF; CDR3 DNA: TGTGCCAGCAGCGTAGTGACAACCGGGGAGCTGTTTTTT
J gene: TRBJ2-1; V gene: TRBV11-2; D gene: -; clone size: -; CDR3 protein: CASSPATGNYNEQFF; CDR3 DNA: TGTGCCAGCAGCCCCGCGACGGGCAACTACAATGAGCAGTTCTTC
J gene: TRBJ1-1; V gene: TRBV16; D gene: -; clone size: -; CDR3 protein: CASSLRPGQGNTEAFF; CDR3 DNA: TGTGCCAGCAGCCTCCGACCGGGGCAGGGGAACACTGAAGCTTTCTTT
J gene: TRBJ2-7; V gene: TRBV6-5; D gene: TRBD2; clone size: -; CDR3 protein: CASSRTSGSRGEQYF; CDR3 DNA: TGTGCCAGCAGTCGTACTAGCGGGTCCCGAGGGGAGCAGTACTTC
J gene: TRBJ2-1; V gene: TRBV30; D gene: TRBD2; clone size: -; CDR3 protein: CALVTLGLAGVGEQFF; CDR3 DNA: TGTGCCTTGGTAACCCTGGGACTAGCGGGAGTAGGTGAGCAGTTCTTC
J gene: TRBJ2-1; V gene: TRBV10-1; D gene: TRBD1; clone size: -; CDR3 protein: CASSDRGAYNEQFF; CDR3 DNA: TGCGCCAGTTCGGACAGGGGCGCCTACAATGAGCAGTTCTTC
J gene: TRBJ1-1; V gene: TRBV7-9; D gene: TRBD1; clone size: -; CDR3 protein: CASSKGEGAGTEAFF; CDR3 DNA: TGTGCCAGCAGCAAGGGGGAGGGGGCGGGCACTGAAGCTTTCTTT
J gene: TRBJ1-1; V gene: TRBV6-5; D gene: -; clone size: -; CDR3 protein: CASTRGRPNTEAFF; CDR3 DNA: TGTGCCAGCACCAGAGGCCGCCCGAACACTGAAGCTTTCTTT
J gene: TRBJ2-2; V gene: TRBV21-1; D gene: -; clone size: -; CDR3 protein: CASSKWGGPTGELFF; CDR3 DNA: TGTGCCAGCAGCAAATGGGGGGGACCCACCGGGGAGCTGTTTTTT
J gene: TRBJ1-2; V gene: TRBV2; D gene: TRBD1; clone size: -; CDR3 protein: CASKGDRGNYGYTF; CDR3 DNA: TGTGCCAGCAAGGGGGACAGGGGTAACTATGGCTACACCTTC
J gene: TRBJ2-6; V gene: TRBV27; D gene: -; clone size: -; CDR3 protein: CASSLSSGVPGANVLTF; CDR3 DNA: TGTGCCAGCAGTTTATCTTCTGGTGTGCCTGGGGCCAACGTCCTGACTTTC
J gene: TRBJ2-1; V gene: TRBV21-1; D gene: -; clone size: -; CDR3 protein: CASSIKQGQSCNEQFF; CDR3 DNA: TGTGCCAGCAGCATTAAACAGGGTCAAAGTTGCAATGAGCAGTTCTTC
J gene: TRBJ2-7; V gene: TRBV4-1; D gene: TRBD2; clone size: -; CDR3 protein: CASSQGAASGSRSYEQYF; CDR3 DNA: TGCGCCAGCAGCCAAGGGGCCGCTAGCGGGAGCCGCTCCTACGAGCAGTACTTC
J gene: TRBJ2-7; V gene: TRBV28; D gene: -; clone size: -; CDR3 protein: CASRPQRSLGVYEQYF; CDR3 DNA: TGTGCCAGCAGACCTCAGCGGAGCTTGGGTGTTTACGAGCAGTACTTC
J gene: TRBJ2-5; V gene: TRBV27; D gene: TRBD2; clone size: -; CDR3 protein: CASSLGTSGRQTQYF; CDR3 DNA: TGTGCCAGCAGTTTAGGGACTAGCGGTAGGCAGACCCAGTACTTC
J gene: TRBJ2-5; V gene: TRBV30; D gene: TRBD2; clone size: few; CDR3 protein: CAWSVMASGGNRETQYF; CDR3 DNA: TGTGCCTGGAGTGTAATGGCTAGCGGGGGTAATCGGGAGACCCAGTACTTC
J gene: TRBJ2-5; V gene: TRBV7-3; D gene: TRBD2; clone size: -; CDR3 protein: CASSLMGQGGPETQYF; CDR3 DNA: TGTGCCAGCAGCTTAATGGGCCAGGGAGGGCCGGAGACCCAGTACTTC
J gene: TRBJ2-5; V gene: TRBV10-3; D gene: -; clone size: -; CDR3 protein: CAIRATASQETQYF; CDR3 DNA: TGTGCCATCAGGGCGACAGCCAGCCAAGAGACCCAGTACTTC
J gene: TRBJ1-2; V gene: TRBV7-8; D gene: -; clone size: -; CDR3 protein: CASSRLVKAGRTYGYTF; CDR3 DNA: TGTGCCAGCAGCAGATTGGTTAAGGCTGGGAGGACCTATGGCTACACCTTC
J gene: TRBJ1-2; V gene: TRBV5-1; D gene: TRBD1; clone size: medium-sized; CDR3 protein: CASSPATGTYGYTF; CDR3 DNA: TGCGCCAGCAGCCCGGCGACAGGGACCTATGGCTACACCTTC
J gene: TRBJ2-3; V gene: TRBV20-1; D gene: -; clone size: once; CDR3 protein: CSIYSTDTQYF; CDR3 DNA: TGCAGTATCTATAGCACAGATACGCAGTATTTT
J gene: TRBJ2-3; V gene: TRBV7-2; D gene: TRBD2; clone size: -; CDR3 protein: CASSFRAGGQGTDTQYF; CDR3 DNA: TGTGCCAGCAGCTTTCGTGCGGGGGGGCAGGGCACAGATACGCAGTATTTT
J gene: TRBJ2-1; V gene: TRBV29-1; D gene: -; clone size: few; CDR3 protein: CSVEGLALYEQFF; CDR3 DNA: TGCAGCGTTGAAGGCCTAGCTCTCTATGAGCAGTTCTTC
J gene: TRBJ2-5; V gene: TRBV21-1; D gene: -; clone size: few; CDR3 protein: CASINSRGLAVQETQYF; CDR3 DNA: TGTGCCAGCATCAATTCGAGGGGACTAGCGGTACAAGAGACCCAGTACTTC
J gene: TRBJ2-7; V gene: TRBV10-2; D gene: -; clone size: -; CDR3 protein: CASSEGGYEQYF; CDR3 DNA: TGCGCCAGCAGTGAAGGAGGGTACGAGCAGTACTTC
J gene: TRBJ2-2; V gene: TRBV5-6; D gene: -; clone size: once; CDR3 protein: CASSWGSRVHTGELFF; CDR3 DNA: TGTGCCAGCAGCTGGGGGTCCAGGGTCCACACCGGGGAGCTGTTTTTT
J gene: TRBJ1-2; V gene: TRBV29-1; D gene: -; clone size: -; CDR3 protein: CSVERDVRNYGYTF; CDR3 DNA: TGCAGCGTTGAAAGGGACGTTCGTAACTATGGCTACACCTTC